This T cell receptor (beta chain) comes out of a study of cytomegalovirus exposure and HLA in healthy donors. The CDR3 totals 15 residues. V dropped 5 bases and J dropped 0 bases, with 10 bases sitting between them. The germline V gene has CDR1 SEHNR and CDR2 FQNEAQ (reference sequence). The study ran its PCR with 60 Vbeta and 13 Jbeta primers. TCRdb's copy holds only in-frame clones and misses some; the assay was immunoSEQ multiplex PCR. The data show roughly 190,000 clones, approximately 82% seen once. This clone was seen only a few times. What was sequenced was PBMCs. The rearrangement links TRBV7-9 to TRBJ1-4, with D perhaps TRBD1 (6 bases). This TCR derives from a woman in her fifties or sixties in good health and CMV-seropositive. The chain's CDR3 is CASSRTGTTNEKLFF. Written as DNA, the CDR3 is TGTGCCAGCAGCCGTACAGGGACAACTAATGAAAAACTGTTTTTT.